Listed below are T cell receptor beta chains from one sample, sequenced in a study of tumor-infiltrating lymphocytes in primary liver carcinoma. In TCRdb, the multiplex PCR reads were re-called with MiXCR into one record per CDR3 protein. The sample contains roughly 55,000 distinct CDR3 sequences, just over 70% of which appear only once. Sequencing was done on a sample of liver tumor tissue from sampling region 2. These receptors were obtained from a man in his forties with primary liver carcinoma and hepatitis B virus infection. Both conserved end residues are part of each CDR3. A D gene is named only where the DNA matches it firmly. Only part of the rows carry a size: once, few, many, or a class if the clone is expanded.

j_call,v_call,clone_size,d_call,cdr3_nt,cdr3_aa
TRBJ1-3,TRBV28,once,-,TGTTCCAGCATGCTCGACAGGGGAAACACCATATATTTT,CSSMLDRGNTIYF
TRBJ1-6,TRBV11-1,few,-,TGTGCCATCAGCCGGACACTGGTTTCGCCCCTCCACTTT,CAISRTLVSPLHF
TRBJ2-7,TRBV11-1,-,-,TGTGCCAGAAGCTCAAGAGGCTCTTCCAGCCGCTACGAGCAGTACTTC,CARSSRGSSSRYEQYF
TRBJ2-1,TRBV25-1,once,-,TGTGCCAGCAACTCTAAGCGGGTAACCTACAATGAGCAGTTCTTC,CASNSKRVTYNEQFF
TRBJ2-7,TRBV6-6,-,-,TGTGCCAGCAGTTACTCGGACACGGTCGAGCAGTACTTC,CASSYSDTVEQYF
TRBJ1-2,TRBV30,many,TRBD1,TGTGCCTGCCCCGGCTGGACAGGGTCGGTGGATGGCTACACCTTC,CACPGWTGSVDGYTF
TRBJ2-6,TRBV11-2,few,TRBD1,TGTGCCAGCAGCCGACAGACAGGGTTTGTGTCTGGGGCCAACGTCCTGACTTTC,CASSRQTGFVSGANVLTF
TRBJ1-1,TRBV12-3/TRBV12-4,-,-,TGTGCCAGCACCCCCGGGAAGCAGAACACTGAAGCTTTCTTT,CASTPGKQNTEAFF
TRBJ1-4,TRBV4-2,-,-,TGTGCCAGCAGGCAAGACCAGGGAGATAATGAAAAACTGTTTTTC,CASRQDQGDNEKLFF
TRBJ2-1,TRBV4-2,-,TRBD2,TGTGCCAGAAGCCAAGCTTGTACTAGCGGAAACAATGAGCAGTTCTTC,CARSQACTSGNNEQFF
TRBJ2-3,TRBV19,few,-,TGTGCCAGTGGGGTCGGCACAGATACGCAGTATTTT,CASGVGTDTQYF
TRBJ2-7,TRBV11-3,-,-,TGTGCCAGCAGCTTAACACCCAGGGGCGGGCAGTACTTC,CASSLTPRGGQYF
TRBJ2-1,TRBV6-5,-,-,TGTGCCAGCAGTTACACGCCAGGTGACTACAATGAGCAGTTCTTC,CASSYTPGDYNEQFF
TRBJ1-5,TRBV28,-,-,TGTACCTCCTCTTGGGTGGCCGGTCAGCCCCAGCATTTT,CTSSWVAGQPQHF
TRBJ2-5,TRBV14,-,-,TGTGCCAGCAGCGGGTTTCTCCATGAGACCCAGTACTTC,CASSGFLHETQYF
TRBJ2-7,TRBV4-3,-,-,TGCGCCAGCAGCCAAGATTTGACTCGCTCATACGAGCAGTACTTC,CASSQDLTRSYEQYF
TRBJ2-5,TRBV29-1,few,-,TGCAGCGTTGAAGATGTGACGTCCCAAGAGACCCAGTACTTC,CSVEDVTSQETQYF
TRBJ1-6,TRBV6-6,-,-,TGTGCCGGCAGTAATACAGGAGTTTCACCCCTCCACTTT,CAGSNTGVSPLHF
TRBJ2-1,TRBV29-1,-,TRBD1,TGTAGCGGGACCGGGACAGGGGATGTCGGTGAACAGTTCTTC,CSGTGTGDVGEQFF
TRBJ2-2,TRBV11-2,-,-,TGTGCCAGCGGCATAGCAGGGCCCGGGGAGCTGCTTTTT,CASGIAGPGELLF
TRBJ2-2,TRBV2,-,TRBD2,TGTGCCAGCAGTGTCGCTAGCGGGGTCACCAGGGAGCTGTTTTTT,CASSVASGVTRELFF
TRBJ1-5,TRBV5-6,once,-,TGTGCCAGCAACTTCGCACGGAACAATCAGCCCCAGCATTTT,CASNFARNNQPQHF
TRBJ2-5,TRBV29-1,few,TRBD1,TGTAGCGTTGAAGGGGACAGGGGTAGGGGAGAGACCAAGTACTTC,CSVEGDRGRGETKYF
TRBJ2-3,TRBV5-5,-,-,TGTACCAGCAGATTTGGACTCGATACGCAGTATTTT,CTSRFGLDTQYF
TRBJ2-3,TRBV7-9,many,TRBD2,TGTGCCAGCGGGACTAGCGGACCTGGCACAGATACGCAGTATTTT,CASGTSGPGTDTQYF
TRBJ2-1,TRBV7-9,many,-,TGTGCCAGCATGGAAGGGCTCGGTGAGCAGTTCTTC,CASMEGLGEQFF
TRBJ1-5,TRBV4-1,few,-,TGCGCCAGCAGCCGAGGAGGAGGGGACGGCCAGCCCCAGCATTTT,CASSRGGGDGQPQHF
TRBJ1-5,TRBV28,-,-,TGTACCAGCAGGCTCACGGGGTCGACTCAGCCCCAGCATTTT,CTSRLTGSTQPQHF
TRBJ2-2,TRBV11-1,medium-sized,TRBD2,TGTGCCAGCAGCATACTAGCGGGAGGCCCCCCCGAGCTGTTTTTT,CASSILAGGPPELFF
TRBJ2-1,TRBV7-9,-,TRBD2,TGTGCCAACAGCGAGAAGCGGGAGGGGCGGGATGAGCAGTTCTTC,CANSEKREGRDEQFF
TRBJ1-1,TRBV29-1,-,-,TGTAGCGTGACTCCAGGGGTGGCTGAAGCTTTCTTT,CSVTPGVAEAFF
TRBJ2-3,TRBV4-1,-,-,TGCGCCAGCAGCCAGACCGTTGCCCTAGAGGTAGTCACCGATACGCAGTATTTT,CASSQTVALEVVTDTQYF
TRBJ2-7,TRBV11-2,-,-,TGTGCCAGCGGCTTAACCGACGGAGTCTACGAGCAGTACTTC,CASGLTDGVYEQYF
TRBJ1-2,TRBV6-1,-,-,TGTGCCAGCAGAGGGGTGGACTATGGCTACACCTTC,CASRGVDYGYTF
TRBJ1-1,TRBV5-1,many,-,TGCGCCAGCAGCTTGGGGGCGGGCACTGAAGCTTTCTTT,CASSLGAGTEAFF
TRBJ1-1,TRBV10-3,few,TRBD1,TGTGCCATCAGCGGACAGGGTCTGATCACTGAAGCTTTCTTT,CAISGQGLITEAFF
TRBJ2-7,TRBV4-3,-,-,TGCGCCAACAGCCAAGATTTGTCCCACTCATACGAGCAGTACTTC,CANSQDLSHSYEQYF
TRBJ2-3,TRBV11-2,-,TRBD2,TGTCCCAGCAGCTCAGTTTTAGCGGGAGGGCTCGGAGATACGCTGTATTTT,CPSSSVLAGGLGDTLYF
TRBJ2-1,TRBV5-5,-,-,TGTGCCAGCAGCTTAAGCGGGTCTTACAATGAGCAGTGCTTC,CASSLSGSYNEQCF
TRBJ2-1,TRBV12-3/TRBV12-4,once,-,TGTGCCGGCAGTTTCGGGGCCCGAAAGGAGCAGTTCTTC,CAGSFGARKEQFF
TRBJ2-7,TRBV4-3,many,-,TGCGCCAGCAGCCAAGAACCTGGCGGAGGATACGAGCAGTACTTC,CASSQEPGGGYEQYF
TRBJ1-2,TRBV6-5,-,-,TGTGCCAACAGTTACAGGGTGAACTATGGCTACACCTTC,CANSYRVNYGYTF
TRBJ2-5,TRBV5-1,many,-,TGCGCCAGCAGCCAACAGGGCCAGGGAGAGACCCAGTACTTC,CASSQQGQGETQYF
TRBJ2-7,TRBV14,-,-,TGTGCCAGCAGCCATTTAGGACAGAGTACCTACGAGCAGTACTTC,CASSHLGQSTYEQYF
TRBJ1-1,TRBV5-5,-,TRBD1,TGTGCCAGCAGCTTGTGGACAGGGGGCACTGAAACTTTCTTT,CASSLWTGGTETFF
TRBJ2-5,TRBV11-2,many,-,TGTGCAAGCAGATCCCGGGACTCGGCCCACCAAGAGGCCCAGTACTTC,CASRSRDSAHQEAQYF
TRBJ2-3,TRBV29-1,-,-,TGCAGCATTGATAAGCAGGGATCCACAGATACGCAGTATTTT,CSIDKQGSTDTQYF
TRBJ1-2,TRBV29-1,many,TRBD1,TGCAGCGTTGACAGGGGGGCTGGCTACACCTTC,CSVDRGAGYTF
TRBJ2-7,TRBV6-6,-,-,TGTGCCAGCAGTTACACAGGACAAGGGGCGCTCGAGCGGTACTTC,CASSYTGQGALERYF
TRBJ2-7,TRBV11-1,once,-,TGTGCCAGCAGCACAAGAGGCTCTTTCAGCCTTTACGAGCATTACTTC,CASSTRGSFSLYEHYF
TRBJ1-5,TRBV11-2,few,TRBD1,TGTGCCAGCAGCCTGGGACAGGGGGCTCAGCCCCAGCATTTT,CASSLGQGAQPQHF
TRBJ2-3,TRBV4-3,-,-,TGCATCACCAGCCCGGGCACAGATACGCAGTATTTT,CITSPGTDTQYF